This TCR beta chain comes out of a study of cytomegalovirus exposure and HLA in healthy donors. Across the whole study: The Caucasian-associated ancestry cluster contained approximately 81% of the approximately 400 genotyped donors.

13 Jbeta primers and 60 Vbeta primers were used for the PCR. Using immunoSEQ multiplex PCR, the repertoire was profiled, and TCRdb retains in-frame clones only, with some absent. The sample includes 150,000 or so clones. As regards this clone: Its antigen remains unknown.

The CDR3 spans 16 residues. The ends were cut back, 3 bases at V and 8 bases at J, with 20 bases in the middle. CDR1 SGHRS and CDR2 YFSETQ come from the germline V gene. Study-level results: The authors listed around 150 TCR beta chains as cytomegalovirus-associated. In terms of immune exposure information, only CMV serostatus was available. An analysis done earlier found most TCR beta V segments productive about 87% or about 30% of the time.

The sample comprised PBMCs. This sequence was found in a man between 18 and 35 years old in good health and CMV-seronegative. This sequence joins TRBV5-1 and TRBJ1-4; no clear D. CDR3 coding DNA: TGCGCCAGCAGCTACCGGGAAACCTCCTCGGGGGAAAAACTGTTTTTT. Translation gives CASSYRETSSGEKLFF. Complete variable domain (other parts from reference TRBV5-1 and TRBJ1-4): KAGVTQTPRYLIKTRGQQVTLSCSPISGHRSVSWYQQTPGQGLQFLFEYFSETQRNKGNFPGRFSGRQFSNSRSEMNVSTLELGDSALYLCASSYRETSSGEKLFFGSGTQLSVL.